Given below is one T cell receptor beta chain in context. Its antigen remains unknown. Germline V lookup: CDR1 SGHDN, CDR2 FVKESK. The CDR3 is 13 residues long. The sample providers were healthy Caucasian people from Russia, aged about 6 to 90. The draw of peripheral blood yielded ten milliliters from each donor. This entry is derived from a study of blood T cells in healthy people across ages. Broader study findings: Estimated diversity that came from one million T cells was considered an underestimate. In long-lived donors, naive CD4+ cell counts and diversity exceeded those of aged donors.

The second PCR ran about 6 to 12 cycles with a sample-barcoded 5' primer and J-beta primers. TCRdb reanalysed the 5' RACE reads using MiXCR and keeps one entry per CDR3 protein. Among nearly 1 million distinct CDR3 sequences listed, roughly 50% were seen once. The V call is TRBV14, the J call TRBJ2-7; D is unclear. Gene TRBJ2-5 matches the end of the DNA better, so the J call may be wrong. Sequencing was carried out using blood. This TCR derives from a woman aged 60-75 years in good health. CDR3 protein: CASSPRQVGTQYF. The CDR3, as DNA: TGTGCCAGCAGCCCTCGACAAGTTGGGACCCAGTACTTC.